This T cell receptor (beta chain) was documented in a study of beta chain features in type 1 diabetes. Across the whole study: The study examined about 110,000,000 sorted cells across all samples. Study-wide results and caveats: Relative to healthy donors, patients appeared to have naive, central memory and Treg TCRB repertoires that were more similar.

The isolated RNA, all of it, was reverse transcribed, so expressed TCRB transcripts were what got sequenced. Approximately 3.5 million reads per sample on average were obtained from naive, central memory and regulatory T cell samples. Sequencing used immunoSEQ multiplex PCR; TCRdb keeps in-frame clones, though not all of them. The sample has a few hundred thousand clones, approximately 30% seen once. Per the germline V gene, CDR1 is SGHTA and CDR2 is FQGNSA. V was shortened by 1 base and J by 1 base, with 11 bases between the two germline ends. The CDR3 consists of 15 residues. Every donor provided one heparinised blood draw, which averaged about 120 mL. This clone was recorded a few times. Antigen: not known.

Sequences were obtained from naive CD4+ T cells from blood. The rearrangement links TRBV7-2 to TRBJ2-7; D gene uncertain. The receptor was derived from a man aged 18 to 35 in good health. CDR3 amino acids: CASSLVGVWSYEQYF. In nucleotides, the CDR3 is TGTGCCAGCAGCTTAGTTGGGGTTTGGTCCTACGAGCAGTACTTC.